A selection of T cell receptor beta chains follows, all from one sample in a study of CD8+ T cells in alopecia areata. Profiling relied on immunoSEQ multiplex PCR, and the TCRdb table lists in-frame clones only, not all of them. The sample yields roughly 200,000 clones, roughly 60% seen once. The input for sequencing was CD4+ T cells sorted from blood, taken at week 0. These receptors were taken from a human donor with alopecia areata. Each CDR3 is given with its conserved first and last residue.

TRBJ2-7 | TRBV6-5 | CASSRPGTGSGEQYF
TRBJ1-6 | TRBV5-1 | CASSSGQATSYNSPLHF
TRBJ1-1 | TRBV29-1 | CSVDSMNTEAFF
TRBJ1-1 | TRBV29-1 | CSVLPRENTEAFF
TRBJ2-1 | TRBV30 | CACLLASYNEQFF
TRBJ1-5 | TRBV5-1 | CASSEGPNQPQHF
TRBJ2-7 | TRBV5-6 | CASSFLGSTYEQYF
TRBJ2-7 | TRBV7-6 | CASSSPNYEQYF
TRBJ1-5 | TRBV30 | CAWSDRGDQPQHF
TRBJ1-1 | TRBV5-1 | CASSLEAGFTEAFF
TRBJ2-3 | TRBV27 | CASRKRHPTDTQYF
TRBJ1-5 | TRBV2 | CASSLEARGPNEPQHF
TRBJ2-3 | TRBV30 | CAWSARTASTDTQYF
TRBJ1-1 | TRBV19 | CASRTQGDTEAFF
TRBJ1-1 | TRBV6-6 | CASTHRALGNTEAFF
TRBJ2-1 | TRBV21-1 | CAPRSGSSYNEQFF
TRBJ1-1 | TRBV29-1 | CSVSTVVVTEAFF
TRBJ2-7 | TRBV10-1 | CASRYRAYEQYF
TRBJ1-2 | TRBV29-1 | CSVVQGTGYTF
TRBJ2-7 | TRBV5-4 | CASSLARGHEQYF
TRBJ1-1 | TRBV4-3 | CASSQDRNTEAFF
TRBJ2-5 | TRBV7-2 | CASSSVAGHQETQYF
TRBJ1-4 | TRBV6-5 | CASSYGGGTNEKLFF
TRBJ2-7 | TRBV30 | CAWTPKKGQYYEQYF
TRBJ2-5 | TRBV7-2 | CASRLRGRGETQYF
TRBJ1-6 | TRBV30 | CAWVSGTDVYNSPLHF
TRBJ2-2 | TRBV29-1 | CSVLGGKGNTGELFF
TRBJ2-1 | TRBV5-1 | CASSWGPAYNEQFF
TRBJ2-7 | TRBV13 | CASSLGLGGVSYEQYF
TRBJ2-1 | TRBV18 | CASSPPNRVEYNEQFF
TRBJ2-2 | TRBV4-3 | CASSRGSTGRTGELFF
TRBJ2-7 | TRBV29-1 | CSVGEGTLYEQYF
TRBJ2-5 | TRBV6-5 | CASSYSEKETQYF
TRBJ1-4 | TRBV7-8 | CASSSRQNGVGKLFF
TRBJ1-1 | TRBV7-9 | CASSLAGTLNTEAFF
TRBJ1-4 | TRBV2 | CASSAVTGANEKLFF
TRBJ2-4 | TRBV28 | CASSLEATRDIQYF
TRBJ1-1 | TRBV18 | CASSSQGAGTEAFF
TRBJ2-7 | TRBV2 | CASSPDRGRYEQYF
TRBJ1-2 | TRBV5-6 | CASSLPQDRPAYYGYTF
TRBJ1-2 | TRBV30 | CAWSVRSGEIGYTF
TRBJ2-3 | TRBV10-3 | CAIRDRGTDTQYF
TRBJ2-7 | TRBV18 | CASSPTVPTYEQYF
TRBJ1-1 | TRBV29-1 | CSVAKNTEAFF
TRBJ2-7 | TRBV13 | CASSLGDRGYEQYF
TRBJ1-2 | TRBV2 | CASLGQGDGYTF
TRBJ2-1 | TRBV7-2 | CASRLGGNEQFF
TRBJ2-7 | TRBV27 | CASGRQGGYEQYF
TRBJ1-1 | TRBV10-1 | CASSEGSSGTEAFF
TRBJ1-2 | TRBV15 | CATSREQGATYGYTF
TRBJ2-1 | TRBV5-4 | CASSLDGIGQFF
TRBJ1-1 | TRBV20-1 | CSARGDEAFF
TRBJ2-5 | TRBV9 | CASSVASGEETQYF
TRBJ2-3 | TRBV29-1 | CSVGADTQYF